These T cell receptor beta chains were read from a single sample in a study of beta chain features in type 1 diabetes. Profiled with immunoSEQ multiplex PCR; TCRdb holds only in-frame clones, not every one. The sample lists approximately 260,000 clones, roughly 20% occurring once. Material for sequencing was naive CD4+ T cells from blood. These receptors all come from a woman between 40 and 50 years old with type 1 diabetes. Both conserved end residues are part of each CDR3. D genes are given only for firm matches. Expanded clones get a size class; other rows say once, few or many, or leave the size out.

D gene: TRBD2
clone size: NA
V gene: TRBV9
J gene: TRBJ2-1
CDR3 length: 16
CDR3 protein: CASSARLAGGYNEQFF
CDR3 DNA: TGTGCCAGCAGCGCCCGACTAGCGGGAGGGTACAATGAGCAGTTCTTC

D gene: TRBD1
clone size: NA
V gene: TRBV18
J gene: TRBJ2-7
CDR3 length: 15
CDR3 protein: CASSPDRPSSYEQYF
CDR3 DNA: TGTGCCAGCTCACCGGACAGGCCTAGCTCCTACGAGCAGTACTTC

D gene: TRBD1
clone size: few
V gene: TRBV5-6
J gene: TRBJ2-5
CDR3 length: 16
CDR3 protein: CASSQGQVGKKETQYF
CDR3 DNA: TGTGCCAGCAGCCAGGGACAGGTGGGCAAAAAAGAGACCCAGTACTTC

D gene: NA
clone size: NA
V gene: TRBV10-3
J gene: TRBJ2-5
CDR3 length: 13
CDR3 protein: CAISESTRETQYF
CDR3 DNA: TGTGCCATCAGTGAGTCGACTCGGGAGACCCAGTACTTC

D gene: TRBD2
clone size: few
V gene: TRBV25-1
J gene: TRBJ2-3
CDR3 length: 13
CDR3 protein: CASRLAGGDTQYF
CDR3 DNA: TGTGCCAGCAGACTAGCGGGAGGAGATACGCAGTATTTT

D gene: TRBD1
clone size: NA
V gene: TRBV9
J gene: TRBJ1-2
CDR3 length: 15
CDR3 protein: CASSDRTGGNYGYTF
CDR3 DNA: TGTGCCAGCAGCGACCGGACAGGGGGTAACTATGGCTACACCTTC

D gene: TRBD1
clone size: NA
V gene: TRBV6-6
J gene: TRBJ2-5
CDR3 length: 15
CDR3 protein: CASSDHTGAGETQYF
CDR3 DNA: TGTGCCAGCAGTGACCACACAGGGGCCGGGGAGACCCAGTACTTC

D gene: NA
clone size: NA
V gene: TRBV5-6
J gene: TRBJ2-1
CDR3 length: 13
CDR3 protein: CASSFQGGNEQFF
CDR3 DNA: TGTGCCAGCAGCTTTCAGGGGGGCAATGAGCAGTTCTTC

D gene: TRBD2
clone size: NA
V gene: TRBV7-3
J gene: TRBJ2-1
CDR3 length: 15
CDR3 protein: CASSPSGSSYNEQFF
CDR3 DNA: TGTGCCAGCAGCCCGAGCGGGAGCTCCTACAATGAGCAGTTCTTC

D gene: NA
clone size: NA
V gene: TRBV18
J gene: TRBJ1-1
CDR3 length: 14
CDR3 protein: CASSPPSVETEAFF
CDR3 DNA: TGTGCCAGCTCACCACCTTCGGTGGAGACTGAAGCTTTCTTT

D gene: TRBD1
clone size: NA
V gene: TRBV7-6
J gene: TRBJ2-6
CDR3 length: 16
CDR3 protein: CASSSQGATGANVLTF
CDR3 DNA: TGTGCCAGCAGCTCGCAGGGGGCCACTGGGGCCAACGTCCTGACTTTC

D gene: NA
clone size: NA
V gene: TRBV29-1
J gene: TRBJ2-7
CDR3 length: 11
CDR3 protein: CSATESYEQYF
CDR3 DNA: TGCAGCGCCACAGAGTCCTACGAGCAGTACTTC

D gene: TRBD2
clone size: NA
V gene: TRBV7-3
J gene: TRBJ2-1
CDR3 length: 16
CDR3 protein: CASSLPGGGVYNEQFF
CDR3 DNA: TGTGCCAGCAGCCTCCCCGGGGGGGGTGTCTACAATGAGCAGTTCTTC

D gene: NA
clone size: NA
V gene: TRBV7-3
J gene: TRBJ2-4
CDR3 length: 17
CDR3 protein: CASSLTAAGSAKNIQYF
CDR3 DNA: TGTGCCAGCAGCTTAACGGCGGCAGGGTCAGCCAAAAACATTCAGTACTTC

D gene: NA
clone size: few
V gene: TRBV21-1
J gene: TRBJ2-1
CDR3 length: 16
CDR3 protein: CASSKPASGRTNEQFF
CDR3 DNA: TGTGCCAGCAGCAAACCCGCTAGCGGGCGGACCAATGAGCAGTTCTTC

D gene: NA
clone size: NA
V gene: TRBV7-8
J gene: TRBJ2-6
CDR3 length: 16
CDR3 protein: CASSLEGLAGANVLTF
CDR3 DNA: TGTGCCAGCAGTCTAGAGGGATTGGCCGGGGCCAACGTCCTGACTTTC

D gene: TRBD1
clone size: few
V gene: TRBV5-1
J gene: TRBJ2-5
CDR3 length: 14
CDR3 protein: CASSLGTGQETQYF
CDR3 DNA: TGCGCCAGCAGCTTGGGGACAGGGCAGGAGACCCAGTACTTC

D gene: NA
clone size: NA
V gene: TRBV7-9
J gene: TRBJ2-4
CDR3 length: 13
CDR3 protein: CASSLKGSDIQYF
CDR3 DNA: TGTGCCAGCAGCTTAAAGGGGTCGGACATTCAGTACTTC

D gene: NA
clone size: NA
V gene: TRBV4-2
J gene: TRBJ1-1
CDR3 length: 16
CDR3 protein: CASSQETRSWNTEAFF
CDR3 DNA: TGTGCCAGCAGCCAAGAAACGAGGTCGTGGAACACTGAAGCTTTCTTT

D gene: NA
clone size: few
V gene: TRBV11-2
J gene: TRBJ2-3
CDR3 length: 15
CDR3 protein: CASSGGTVSTDTQYF
CDR3 DNA: TGTGCCAGCAGCGGAGGGACAGTTAGCACAGATACGCAGTATTTT